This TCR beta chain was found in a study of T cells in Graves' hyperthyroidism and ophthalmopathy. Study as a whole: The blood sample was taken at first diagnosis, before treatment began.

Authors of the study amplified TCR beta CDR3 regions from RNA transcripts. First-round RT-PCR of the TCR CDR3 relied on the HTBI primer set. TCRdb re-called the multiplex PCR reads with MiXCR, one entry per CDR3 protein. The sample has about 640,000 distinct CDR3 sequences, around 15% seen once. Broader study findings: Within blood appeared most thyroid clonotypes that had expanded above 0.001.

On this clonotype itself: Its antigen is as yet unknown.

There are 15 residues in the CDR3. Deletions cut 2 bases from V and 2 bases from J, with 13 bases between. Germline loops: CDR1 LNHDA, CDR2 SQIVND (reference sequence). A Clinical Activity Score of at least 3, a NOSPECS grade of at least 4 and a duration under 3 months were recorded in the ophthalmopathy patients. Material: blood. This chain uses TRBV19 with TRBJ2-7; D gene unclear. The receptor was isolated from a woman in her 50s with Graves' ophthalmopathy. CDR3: CASSISPVRTYEQYF. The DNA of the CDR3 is TGTGCCAGTAGTATATCCCCAGTCCGAACCTACGAGCAGTACTTC. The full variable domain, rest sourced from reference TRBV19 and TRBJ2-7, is DGGITQSPKYLFRKEGQNVTLSCEQNLNHDAMYWYRQDPGQGLRLIYYSQIVNDFQKGDIAEGYSVSREKKESFPLTVTSAQKNPTAFYLCASSISPVRTYEQYFGPGTRLTVT.